This TCR beta chain comes out of a study of blood T cell repertoires in COVID-19 (dated by TCRdb to between 2020 and 2021). Study-level background: Samples from collaborators originated in the United States, Italy and Spain and spanned both the acute and convalescent phases of COVID-19. Deeply sampled blood TCRbeta repertoires from subjects exposed to, actively infected with, or recovered from COVID-19 were included in the dataset. The material from the prospective study consisted of cDNA or gDNA derived from T cells, B-cell-depleted T cells, or PBMCs. Where available, HLA class I and class II types were obtained from metadata supplied by the sample provider rather than from assay-based typing. Samples were obtained from the ongoing ImmuneRACE study (first 160 participants) and from 1,254 subjects provided by 6 global collaborators. Sample metadata almost always included a de-identified subject ID, COVID-19 status, age in years and sex. The repertoires were made available in a free public database intended to serve as a resource for research on the immune response to SARS-CoV-2.

TCRbeta CDR3 regions were amplified from genomic DNA by means of the immunoSEQ Assay, a bias-controlled multiplex PCR. The authors' pipeline ran thus. Nucleated cell counts per sample were estimated from amplification of reference gene primers within the assay. Sequence reads were collapsed and filtered to measure the absolute abundance of every unique TCRbeta CDR3 rearrangement. For each sample, productive Simpson clonality was calculated as the square root of Simpson's diversity index across productive rearrangements. In its TCRdb copy, this immuneACCESS table keeps in-frame sequences only and misses some clones. Where compared with another copy, unresolved V genes explain less than half of these, and the others have no known cause. The V and J calls and clone size were taken over from that table, and D and trimming were inferred from the DNA. Within this sample are about 170,000 clones, with about 85% of them counted one time only. Jointly, the top ten make up 7% of the sample.

Whole blood was collected in K2EDTA tubes by collaborating institutions according to the institutions' own protocols. Collaborator samples were shipped for TCRbeta analysis as frozen whole blood, isolated PBMCs, or DNA extracted from either sample type. A note on this clone: Its antigen remains unidentified. No per-base quality is available; no much larger clone lies one base away.

The germline V gene (reference sequence) gives CDR1 as SGHNT and CDR2 as YYREEE. Relative to germline, V is missing 4 bases and J is missing 5 bases, with 16 bases of the junction outside any gene match. From its cysteine to its phenylalanine, the CDR3 spans 19 amino acids. The entry retains the CDR3 DNA only, 57 bases that are in frame from base 1. Overall study results and their limits: How much clinical and demographic metadata was included differed by source and by participant, and the metadata was provided uncurated.

Sequencing used peripheral blood. This receptor was obtained from an elderly woman in a cohort sampled during active or convalescent COVID-19. Recombination joined TRBV5-4 with TRBJ1-4; 11 nucleotides in the junction match TRBD1. The CDR3 reads as follows: CASSPGQGALPSGNEKLFF. At the DNA level, the sequence is TGTGCCAGCAGCCCCGGACAGGGGGCGCTACCATCGGGGAATGAAAAACTGTTTTTT. The full variable domain, completed from the reference TRBV5-4 and TRBJ1-4 proteins outside the CDR3, reads ETGVTQSPTHLIKTRGQQVTLRCSSQSGHNTVSWYQQALGQGPQFIFQYYREEENGRGNFPPRFSGLQFPNYSSELNVNALELDDSALYLCASSPGQGALPSGNEKLFFGSGTQLSVL.